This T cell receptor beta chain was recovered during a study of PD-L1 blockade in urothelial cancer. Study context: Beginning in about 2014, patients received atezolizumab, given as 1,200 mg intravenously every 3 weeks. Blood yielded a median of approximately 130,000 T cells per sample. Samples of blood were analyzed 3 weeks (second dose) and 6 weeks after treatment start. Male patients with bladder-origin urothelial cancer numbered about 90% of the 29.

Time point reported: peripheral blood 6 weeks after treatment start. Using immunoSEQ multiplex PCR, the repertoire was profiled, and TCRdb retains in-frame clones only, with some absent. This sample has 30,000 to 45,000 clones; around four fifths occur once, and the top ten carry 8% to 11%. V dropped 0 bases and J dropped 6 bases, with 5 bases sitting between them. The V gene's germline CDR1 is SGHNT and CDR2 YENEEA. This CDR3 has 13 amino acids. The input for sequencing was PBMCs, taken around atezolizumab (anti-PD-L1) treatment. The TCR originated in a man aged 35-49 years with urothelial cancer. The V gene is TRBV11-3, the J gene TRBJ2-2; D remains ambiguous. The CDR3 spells CASSLETAGELFF. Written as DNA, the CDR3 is TGTGCCAGCAGCTTAGAGACTGCCGGGGAGCTGTTTTTT.